This T cell receptor beta chain is drawn from a study of blood T cell repertoires in COVID-19. About the study: Samples came from the United States, Italy and Spain, spanning acute and convalescent COVID-19. PBMCs, B-cell-depleted T cells, or T cells were the source of the cDNA or gDNA that made up the material.

A few counts support this clone. Original data processing: Amplification of reference gene primers provided the estimated nucleated cell counts. TCRdb's table, derived via immunoSEQ multiplex PCR, lists solely in-frame clones and lacks some. V and J calls and clone size follow that table, whereas D and trimming were derived from the DNA. This sample yields hundreds of thousands of clones, of which approximately 82% are seen a single time; about 2% belongs to the top ten. V dropped 0 bases and J dropped 2 bases, with 18 bases sitting between them. Germline V lookup: CDR1 SGHRS, CDR2 YFSETQ. This CDR3 region has 18 residues.

The specimen was peripheral blood. The V call is TRBV5-1, the J call TRBJ1-5; D unclear. The receptor was derived from a woman aged 80 or over with acute or convalescent COVID-19. The CDR3 nucleotides are TGCGCCAGCAGCTTGGATCCCTCTACACCCGGGGGCAATCAGCCCCAGCATTTT. Its translation is CASSLDPSTPGGNQPQHF.